This is a list of T cell receptor beta chains from one sample in a study of T cells in Graves' hyperthyroidism and ophthalmopathy. TCRdb re-called the multiplex PCR reads with MiXCR, one entry per CDR3 protein. The sample carries 350,000 to 400,000 distinct CDR3 sequences, 15% recorded once. The sample taken for sequencing was blood. These receptors all stem from a woman under 40 with Graves' hyperthyroidism. Each CDR3 is given with its conserved first and last residue. The D gene is left open where the match is weak. Clone sizes are given selectively: once, few, many, or a class where the clone is expanded.

>TRBJ2-3|many|.|TRBV2
TGTGCCAGCAGTGAGAGATTACGGGACACAGATACGCAGTATTTT
CASSERLRDTDTQYF
>TRBJ2-5|.|.|TRBV27
TGTGCCAGCAGTCCGATCTGGGGCGAGGAAGAGACCCAGTACTTC
CASSPIWGEEETQYF
>TRBJ2-5|many|TRBD1|TRBV12-5
TGTGCTAGTGGTTCCGACAGGGGAGAGACCCAGTACTTC
CASGSDRGETQYF
>TRBJ1-3|.|.|TRBV11-2
TGTGCCAGCAGCTTAGATCTGGAGACGGGAGTGTTCTTCTCTGGAAACACCATATATTTT
CASSLDLETGVFFSGNTIYF
>TRBJ2-7|many|.|TRBV3-1
TGTGCCAGCAGCCAAGATTTGGGGAGGCGGGGAGAGCAGTACTTC
CASSQDLGRRGEQYF
>TRBJ2-7|few|TRBD1|TRBV6-1
TGTGCCAGCAAACCGTATTCAGGGGGCTACGAGCAGTACTTC
CASKPYSGGYEQYF
>TRBJ1-2|many|.|TRBV6-6
TGTGCCAGCAGTTACGCGGCATCTGGGAATGGCTACACCTTC
CASSYAASGNGYTF
>TRBJ2-1|few|TRBD2|TRBV10-3
TGTGCCATCAGTGACAGGGCTGCGGGACTAGGGAACAATGAGCAGTTCTTC
CAISDRAAGLGNNEQFF
>TRBJ2-3|few|.|TRBV7-3
TGTGCCAGCAGCTTGGGGGAAGGCACAGATACGCAGTATTTT
CASSLGEGTDTQYF
>TRBJ1-1|many|TRBD1|TRBV28
TGTGCCAGCAGTTTCGCTCCACAGGGGGCGCTGGAGTATGATGAAGCTTTCTTT
CASSFAPQGALEYDEAFF
>TRBJ1-1|.|.|TRBV4-1
TGCGCCAGCAGCCGCCGTACCGGGTCGAACACTGAAGCTTTCTTT
CASSRRTGSNTEAFF
>TRBJ1-3|.|TRBD1|TRBV9
TGTGCCAGCAGCGGAGGACAGGCCTCTGGAAACACCATATATTTT
CASSGGQASGNTIYF
>TRBJ2-7|.|.|TRBV20-1
TGCAGTGCTAGAGATCCTAGCGTGAGCTCCTACGAGCAGTACTTC
CSARDPSVSSYEQYF
>TRBJ2-5|few|.|TRBV20-1
TGCAGTGCTGGGGTCCCCGGGACGGCCGAGACCCAGTACTTC
CSAGVPGTAETQYF
>TRBJ1-6|many|TRBD1|TRBV12-3/TRBV12-4
TGTGCCAGCAGCCAGGGGGCGGCTTATAATTCACCCCTCCACTTT
CASSQGAAYNSPLHF
>TRBJ2-7|few|.|TRBV7-9
TGTGCCAGCAGCCCTTATACAGCCTACGAGCAGTACTTC
CASSPYTAYEQYF
>TRBJ2-2|few|TRBD2|TRBV27
TGTGCCAGCAAAAAATATCGGGGGGAGGGAGGGGAGCTGTTTTTT
CASKKYRGEGGELFF
>TRBJ2-7|many|TRBD1|TRBV3-1
TGTGCCAGCAGCCAAGCCGGGACAGGGGACAACGAGCAGTACTTC
CASSQAGTGDNEQYF
>TRBJ1-2|few|.|TRBV10-3
TGTGCCATCAGTGAGGGTGAGGGGCATGGCTACACCTTC
CAISEGEGHGYTF
>TRBJ2-7|many|.|TRBV6-1
TGTGCCAGCAGTTACGTTCGGTCCCCGCCCTACGAGCAGTACTTC
CASSYVRSPPYEQYF
>TRBJ2-1|.|TRBD2|TRBV5-1
TGCGCCAGCAGATTAACTAGCGGGTTCAACAATGAGCAGTTCTTC
CASRLTSGFNNEQFF
>TRBJ1-1|many|TRBD1|TRBV20-1
TGCAGTGCACCTGACAGGGGGAAAAACACTGAAGCTTTCTTT
CSAPDRGKNTEAFF
>TRBJ2-5|many|.|TRBV20-1
TGCAGTGCTAGAGATTTTCAGGAGACCCAGTACTTC
CSARDFQETQYF
>TRBJ2-7|many|.|TRBV2
TGTGCCAGCACCCGTCCCTCAACCCTGGTGGAGCAGTACTTC
CASTRPSTLVEQYF
>TRBJ1-5|many|.|TRBV30
TGTGCCTGGAGTGGGGACCGGGGAGGGCCCCAGCATTTT
CAWSGDRGGPQHF
>TRBJ2-7|.|.|TRBV20-1
TGCAGTGCTTGGACGGACAGCTCCTACGAGCAGTACTTC
CSAWTDSSYEQYF